This paragraph reports one TCR beta chain. Its target is not known. J lost 0 bases, V lost 7 bases, and 15 bases had no gene match. Germline CDR1 is SNHLY and CDR2 is FYNNEI. The CDR3 sequence is 20 residues long. The sample comes from a study of Graves' ophthalmopathy and Graves' hyperthyroidism. Overall study findings and caveats: Distinction of ophthalmopathy from stable hyperthyroidism by a 13-signature model reached 85% to 90% sensitivity and 70% to 83% specificity.

Researchers took RNA transcripts and amplified TCR beta CDR3 regions from them. RT-PCR in the first round used HTBI primers; a second-round multiplex PCR followed. One entry per CDR3 protein results from TCRdb running MiXCR on the multiplex PCR reads. This sample yields just over 600,000 distinct CDR3 sequences, of which 22% are seen a single time; roughly 7.4% belongs to the top ten. Input material: peripheral blood. This rearrangement joins TRBV2 to TRBJ2-4, with 13 nucleotides matching TRBD2. This clonotype was sampled from a woman in her late teens or twenties with stable Graves' hyperthyroidism. Some clones in this sample may be carry-over from other donors' samples. CDR3 coding DNA: TGTGCCAGCATCGGACTAGCGGGGGACAATCCCCTTCTAGCCAAAAACATTCAGTACTTC. Protein: CASIGLAGDNPLLAKNIQYF.